This TCR beta chain was sequenced during a study of shared clonotypes between healthy human individuals. Study at large: There were three CD4 naive, three CD4 memory, two CD8 naive and one CD8 memory plates per donor. Overall study findings and caveats: In this cohort, only blood was sampled, and tissue repertoires likely differ. In contrast to clonotypes shared by all four donors, non-shared clonotypes had lower generation probabilities.

Profiled with immunoSEQ multiplex PCR; TCRdb holds only in-frame clones, not every one. The sample has about 2.2 million clones, about 94% seen once; the top ten hold 1.5% to 2%. Only CD45RO-negative cells positively selected for CCR7 counted as naive CD8 cells, so terminally differentiated effector memory CD45RA+ cells were excluded. As concerns this clone: Its antigen is unidentified.

Germline lookup yields CDR1 SGHKS and CDR2 YYEKEE (reference sequence). The CDR3 is 17 residues long. V lost 0 bases and J lost 4; bases outside the gene matches: 12. The receptor's source is a man between 18 and 35 years old in good health. Some clones in this sample may be carry-over from other donors' samples. The source material was naive CD8+ T cells from PBMCs. This chain links TRBV5-5 with TRBJ2-7, with 8 positions matching TRBD2. CDR3 bases: TGTGCCAGCAGCTTGGCCCCTCCCAGCGGGAGTTTATACGAGCAGTACTTC. Translating gives CASSLAPPSGSLYEQYF.